The next 16 T cell receptor beta chains were all read from a single sample in a study of T cell responses to AZD1222 COVID-19 vaccine. Sequenced by immunoSEQ multiplex PCR; TCRdb stores in-frame clones only, minus some. Altogether approximately 140,000 clones are present, roughly nine tenths being singletons, with the ten largest covering about 3%. The material sequenced was peripheral blood, taken on day 0 of AZD1222 vaccination. Source of these receptors: an adult in good health.

This clone has just a few counts. V is TRBV6-1 and J is TRBJ1-2; TRBD1 matches at 8 bases. CDR3 size: 16 residues. V was pared by 4 bases and J by 5 bases, with 12 bases of the junction left unmatched. Germline V CDR1 and CDR2: MNHNS, SASEGT. This chain's CDR3 is CASSAPRQGTGYGYTF. In nucleotides, the CDR3 is TGTGCCAGCAGTGCGCCTAGACAGGGGACGGGGTATGGCTACACCTTC.

The sample holds one count of this clone. V and J are TRBV19 and TRBJ1-4, with D possibly matching TRBD1 (6 bases). Trimming removed 7 bases from V and 3 bases from J, with 15 bases in between. From germline, CDR1 is LNHDA and CDR2 SQIVND (reference sequence). The CDR3 loop spans 15 amino acids. The CDR3 loop is CASMGTGLPNEKLFF. CDR3 in DNA: TGTGCCAGTATGGGAACAGGGCTCCCTAATGAAAAACTGTTTTTT.

Here the CDR3 reads CASSREQFF. The CDR3, as DNA: TGTGCCAGTAGTCGAGAGCAGTTCTTC. V usage is TRBV19 and J usage is TRBJ2-1; D is uncertain. V was pared by 5 bases and J by 10 bases, with 3 bases between. The CDR3 contains 9 residues. In germline, CDR1 is LNHDA, CDR2 SQIVND (reference sequence).

The chain combines TRBV5-1 with TRBJ2-3; D remains unclear. Germline CDR1 and CDR2: SGHRS and YFSETQ. V lost 4 bases, J lost 1 base, and 13 bases lay in between. The CDR3 consists of 15 residues. CDR3 bases: TGCGCCAGCAGCGTTTCCGGGTTCGGCACAGATACGCAGTATTTT. It codes for CASSVSGFGTDTQYF.

This sequence joins TRBV19 and TRBJ1-6, with D maybe TRBD1 (5 bases). V was trimmed by 6 bases and J by 6 bases, leaving 24 bases between them. CDR3 length equals 18 residues. CDR1 LNHDA and CDR2 SQIVND come from the germline V gene (reference sequence). The CDR3 protein is CASSRLRWGSASNSPLHF. DNA for the CDR3: TGTGCCAGTAGCCGGTTAAGATGGGGCTCAGCGTCTAATTCACCCCTCCACTTT. The full variable domain, rest sourced from reference TRBV19 and TRBJ1-6, is DGGITQSPKYLFRKEGQNVTLSCEQNLNHDAMYWYRQDPGQGLRLIYYSQIVNDFQKGDIAEGYSVSREKKESFPLTVTSAQKNPTAFYLCASSRLRWGSASNSPLHFGNGTRLTVT.

The chain carries TRBV5-1 and TRBJ2-7; a possible D gene is TRBD1 (6 bases). Germline lookup yields CDR1 SGHRS and CDR2 YFSETQ. The V end lost 7 bases, the J end lost 0 bases, and 14 bases lay between the germline ends. The CDR3 spans 14 residues. CDR3 coding DNA: TGCGCCAGCGGTAGTGACAGGTTCTCCTACGAGCAGTACTTC. Encoded protein: CASGSDRFSYEQYF.

The chain uses TRBV3-1 (or the pseudogene TRBV3-2) and TRBJ2-3; TRBD2 is a possible D gene (5 bases). CDR1 and CDR2 from the germline V gene are LGHDT and YNNKEL (reference sequence). CDR3 size: 13 residues. Between the trimmed V and J ends, which lost 4 bases and 12 bases, there was a span of 17 bases. The DNA for the CDR3 is TGTGCCAGCAGCCCCCCCCGGGGAGCGGCTCAGTATTTT. Encoded protein: CASSPPRGAAQYF.

The chain employs TRBV7-9 and TRBJ2-7; D uncertain. The germline CDR1 and CDR2 sequences are SEHNR and FQNEAQ (reference sequence). The CDR3 extends over 14 amino acids. Trimming pared 3 bases from V and 1 base from J, leaving 10 bases between. This CDR3 is CASSLVGRSYEQYF. The CDR3 bases are TGTGCCAGCAGCTTGGTCGGCAGATCCTACGAGCAGTACTTC.

This clone was seen only once. The J gene is TRBJ1-1, the V gene TRBV5-5, with D uncertain. From germline, CDR1 is SGHKS and CDR2 YYEKEE (reference sequence). The CDR3 covers 12 residues. V lost 4 bases to trimming and J lost 10 bases, with 14 bases between them. In DNA, the CDR3 is TGTGCCAGCAGCCCGGGCGAGAATTCAGCTTTCTTT. It codes for CASSPGENSAFF.

This clone was counted a single time. The V gene is TRBV6-6, the J gene TRBJ2-7; a weak D match, TRBD2 (5 bases). CDR1 and CDR2 (germline): MNHNY, SVGAGI (reference sequence). The V gene lost 2 bases and the J gene lost 0 bases, with 8 bases spanning the gap. This CDR3 is built from 14 residues. CDR3 bases: TGTGCCAGCAGTTACGGCGGGCCCTCCTACGAGCAGTACTTC. It codes for CASSYGGPSYEQYF.

CDR3 DNA: TGTGCCAGCAGCTTTTATGTAGAAAGACCCGATACGCAGTATTTT. This codes for CASSFYVERPDTQYF. The V and J genes are TRBV7-6 and TRBJ2-3, with D unresolved. CDR3 length: 15 amino acids. Germline V gene data show CDR1 as SGHVS and CDR2 as FNYEAQ. V shed 3 bases and J shed 6 bases, with 16 bases lying between them.

This clone appeared a single time. The V gene is TRBV7-3, the J gene TRBJ1-3, with D hard to call. This CDR3 comprises 15 residues. Germline assignment: CDR1 SGHTA and CDR2 FQGTGA. V shed 2 bases and J shed 2 bases, with 10 bases lying between them. In nucleotides, the CDR3 is TGTGCCAGCAGCTTATTCCCCGGGGCTGGAAACACCATATATTTT. Its protein product is CASSLFPGAGNTIYF.

The rearrangement joins TRBV18 to TRBJ2-7; D is undetermined. The CDR3 totals 13 residues. Trimming removed 6 bases from V and 6 bases from J, with 15 bases in between. Germline V lookup: CDR1 KGHSH, CDR2 LQKENI. Written as DNA, the CDR3 is TGTGCCAGCTCCCCCGGGCTCGCCGCCGAGCAGTACTTC. As protein: CASSPGLAAEQYF.

This clone was recorded only once. The chain combines TRBV7-5 with TRBJ2-3; the table's D call, TRBD2, was not checked against the DNA. TRBV7-5 is assigned pseudogene status. The CDR3 length is 16 residues. The CDR3 loop is CARSFERGVSTDTQYF. Here the CDR3 DNA reads TGTGCCAGAAGCTTTGAGCGGGGGGTAAGCACAGATACGCAGTATTTT.

The V call is TRBV6-5, the J call TRBJ1-1; 7 bases fit TRBD1. CDR1 and CDR2 from the germline V gene are MNHEY and SVGAGI. This CDR3 spans 14 amino acids. Unmatched junction bases numbered 9, after V lost 7 bases and J lost 4 bases. CDR3 coding DNA: TGTGCCAGCAACAGGGGTAAGGGGGGCACTGAAGCTTTCTTT. Translation: CASNRGKGGTEAFF.

The chain joins TRBV6-5 to TRBJ2-7; D possibly corresponds to TRBD2 (6 bases). CDR1 is MNHEY and CDR2 is SVGAGI in the germline V gene. The CDR3 has 14 amino acids. Trimming stripped 0 bases from V and 7 bases from J, with 13 bases between. CDR3 in amino acids: CASSYSRGSGEQYF. In nucleotides, the CDR3 is TGTGCCAGCAGTTACTCACGGGGGTCGGGGGAGCAGTACTTC.